These T cell receptor beta chains were read from a single sample in a study of human T cells and chemical hapten exposure. TCRdb re-derived calls from the RACE reads in MiXCR, one entry per CDR3 protein. The sample includes more than 55,000 distinct CDR3 sequences, about 10% seen only once; the top ten take around 3.9%. Sequenced material: whole blood, taken in connection with sensitization to the hapten diphenylcyclopropenone (DPC). The receptor source for this set is a woman between 40 and 50 years old with alopecia areata. Some clones in this sample may be carry-over from other donors' samples. Each CDR3 is given with its conserved first and last residue. Each record gives: J gene, V gene, clone size, D gene, CDR3 DNA, CDR3 protein. A D gene is named only where the DNA matches it firmly. Some rows have no size entry. The others give once, few or many, or a class for an expanded clone.

TRBJ2-5,TRBV18,-,-,TGTGCCAGCTCACCAAGAGGGAGCGGAGAGACCCAGTACTTC,CASSPRGSGETQYF
TRBJ2-1,TRBV6-2/TRBV6-3,few,-,TGTGCCAGCAGTTATTTCGCCTCGGGAGCCGGTTGGAATGAGCAGTTCTTC,CASSYFASGAGWNEQFF
TRBJ2-1,TRBV6-2/TRBV6-3,-,TRBD2,TGTGCCAGCATCCAAGCGGGACCCTACAATGAGCAGTTCTTC,CASIQAGPYNEQFF
TRBJ1-1,TRBV2,many,-,TGTGCCAGCAGTGAGCGGTCAGGGAAAGCTTTCTTT,CASSERSGKAFF
TRBJ2-3,TRBV10-3,-,-,TGTGCCATCAGTGAGAGCACCAGCACAGATACGCAGTATTTT,CAISESTSTDTQYF
TRBJ1-2,TRBV11-2,many,TRBD1,TGTGCCAGCAGCTTATCAGGTCGACAGGGCATTGGCTACACCTTC,CASSLSGRQGIGYTF
TRBJ2-7,TRBV7-2,many,TRBD1,TGTGCCAGCAGCCCTAGACAGGGGGCCTACGAGCAGTACTTC,CASSPRQGAYEQYF
TRBJ1-1,TRBV4-2,many,-,TGTGCCAGCAGCCAAAGTTTTCTGAGGGACACTGAAGCTTTCTTT,CASSQSFLRDTEAFF
TRBJ2-1,TRBV5-1,many,TRBD1,TGCGCCAGCAGCTCGGACAGGGGACCCTACAATGAGCAGTTCTTC,CASSSDRGPYNEQFF
TRBJ2-7,TRBV27,many,TRBD2,TGTGCCACCTCTGGGACACGGGGGGGGGAGCAGTACTTC,CATSGTRGGEQYF
TRBJ1-4,TRBV5-1,few,TRBD1,TGCGCCAGCAGCCCAACGACAGGGAGCTTCGGTAATGAAAAACTGTTTTTT,CASSPTTGSFGNEKLFF
TRBJ2-1,TRBV13,few,-,TGTGCCAGCAGCGCCCCTAGCCGTCAGGGGAATGAGCAGTTCTTC,CASSAPSRQGNEQFF
TRBJ2-1,TRBV11-2,few,TRBD2,TGTGCCAGCAGCAAGGGACTAGCGGGAGGCCCATACAATGAGCAGTTCTTC,CASSKGLAGGPYNEQFF
TRBJ2-5,TRBV5-1,few,-,TGCGCCAGCACCGCTGCAGAGATAACGGGGGAGACCCAGTACTTC,CASTAAEITGETQYF
TRBJ2-1,TRBV5-1,many,-,TGCGCCAGCAGCTTCCGGGGTAGAGACAATGAGCAGTTCTTC,CASSFRGRDNEQFF
TRBJ2-5,TRBV20-1,few,TRBD2,TGCAGTGCTAGACGGGCTAGCGGGAGAATGGAGACCCAGTACTTC,CSARRASGRMETQYF
TRBJ2-1,TRBV21-1,few,-,TGTGCCAGCAGCAAAGCCTGGGCTAGCTCCAATGAGCAGTTCTTC,CASSKAWASSNEQFF
TRBJ1-2,TRBV28,many,-,TGTGCCAGCAGATCCTTAACAGGGCTTGTTCCCGGCTACACCTTC,CASRSLTGLVPGYTF
TRBJ2-7,TRBV6-5,-,-,TGTGCCAGCATTGGCACTGTACCCTACGAGCAGTACTTC,CASIGTVPYEQYF
TRBJ1-1,TRBV28,many,TRBD1,TGTGCCAGCAGTTCAGGACAGGGGAACACTGAAGCTTTCTTT,CASSSGQGNTEAFF
TRBJ2-1,TRBV28,few,TRBD1,TGTGCCAGCAGTTGGGACAGGGGGCGATACAATGAGCAGTTCTTC,CASSWDRGRYNEQFF
TRBJ1-3,TRBV7-2,few,-,TGTGCCAGCAGCTTAGGGACAGTCTCTGGAAACACCATATATTTT,CASSLGTVSGNTIYF
TRBJ2-2,TRBV28,once,TRBD1,TGTGCCAGCAGTCCCAGGGGGCGCGACACCGGGGAGCTGTTTTTT,CASSPRGRDTGELFF
TRBJ2-7,TRBV7-2,-,TRBD1,TGTGCCAGCAGCTGGCGGACAGGGGTGTACGAGCAGTACTTC,CASSWRTGVYEQYF
TRBJ1-3,TRBV29-1,-,-,TGCAGCGTGGAACCGGGGAGAGGAAACACCATATATTTT,CSVEPGRGNTIYF
TRBJ2-2,TRBV18,-,-,TGTGCCAGCTCGCCTTCCAACACCGGGGAGCTGTTTTTT,CASSPSNTGELFF
TRBJ1-3,TRBV4-2,few,-,TGTGCCAGCAGCCAAGAGGTGTCTGGAAACACCATATATTTT,CASSQEVSGNTIYF
TRBJ1-4,TRBV3-1,-,-,TGTGCCAGCAGCCAAGGGACTGGAGAAAAACTGTTTTTT,CASSQGTGEKLFF